This T cell receptor (beta chain) was sequenced in a study of blood T cells in healthy people across ages (dated by TCRdb to 2014 to 2015). Background for the entire study: Template switching captured roughly one uniquely barcoded TCR beta cDNA molecule per two T cells in model experiments. The study measured age-related changes in TCR beta repertoire diversity using deep sequencing normalized with unique cDNA molecular identifiers. The donors were divided into four age groups: young (average around 17 years), middle-aged (approximately 39), aged (about 60) and long-lived (roughly 82). To avoid experimental bias, donors of different ages were spread randomly across the sequencing lanes. The study analyzed two additional independent replicas of 1 million unique cDNA reads from the same blood draw for two donors, one aged 18 to 30 and one aged 80 or older.

Summary of the overall study and its limitations: The percentage of naive T cells measured by flow cytometry correlated strongly with observed TCR beta diversity. Since profiling was done on bulk unsorted PBMCs, naive and antigen-experienced compartments could not be conclusively compared. Donor CMV infection status was unknown, potentially confounding age-related changes in expanded clonotypes. Observed TCR beta diversity per million T cells fell roughly linearly with age, and a significant reduction was already apparent by age around 36. Compared with the aged group, the long-lived group had more naive CD4+ T cells, fewer expanded clones and increased TCR diversity, a pattern suggesting age selection. Estimates of total diversity based on one million sequenced T cells were regarded as lower bounds and as underestimates.

Library preparation used 5' RACE. Instrument on record: Illumina HiSeq 2500. A second PCR of about 7 to 12 cycles was performed with a sample-barcoded 5' primer and a J-beta primer mix. A template-switch 5' adaptor carrying 12 random nucleotides introduced a unique molecular identifier onto each TCR beta cDNA molecule. At least 3 million CDR3-containing paired-end reads were obtained from each sample. First-strand cDNA synthesis was performed from all RNA using the Mint cDNA synthesis kit, with priming by a TRBC-specific oligonucleotide. All cDNA was treated with uracil-DNA glycosylase and then went through a first 18-cycle PCR with the universal primers M1SS and BC2_uni_R. The paper's processing steps were these. Normalization of each sample was performed by random selection of 1 million high-quality reads, each carrying a distinct molecular identifier. Reads sharing molecular identifiers were discarded rather than binned into consensus sequences. MiTCR, run with a Q25 quality threshold and the strictest error-elimination algorithm, handled CDR3 identification, clonotype clustering and error correction. A nonparametric unseen species model with Euler transformation was used to estimate lower-bound total TCR beta diversity. Clones were called with MiXCR by TCRdb after fastp trimmed the public reads at Q25, and only in-frame beta chains were retained. A single entry per CDR3 protein holds the most common genes and DNA from its merged rows. The V and J calls, along with clone size, are taken from TCRdb and not from the paper's own processing. The sample includes about 1.1 million distinct CDR3 sequences, with around two fifths observed a single time. Together, the top ten hold around 12% of the sample.

The donors were 40 or so Caucasian individuals from Russia, aged roughly 6 to 95 years, who were systemically healthy. Each donor gave 8 to 10 milliliters of peripheral blood, collected into EDTA-treated Vacutainer tubes. Ficoll-Paque density-gradient centrifugation was used to isolate PBMCs, with at least 6.5 million per sample. Trizol reagent was used to extract total RNA from PBMCs, with at least 6 micrograms per sample. For every donor, an aliquot of PBMCs went through flow cytometry to measure the percentages of naive CD45RAhigh/CD27high T cells. Reading the germline V gene gives CDR1 MDHEN and CDR2 SYDVKM. The CDR3 holds 18 amino acids from the cysteine to the phenylalanine. Left in the record is the CDR3 DNA by itself, 54 bases read in frame from the first base. Relative to germline, V is 7 bases shorter and J is 2 bases shorter, with 21 bases between their ends. As to this clonotype: The antigen it binds to is not known. No clone much larger than this one lies a single base away; base qualities are absent.

The clonotype was recovered from a man aged 18 to 30 in good health. The rearrangement combines TRBV28 with TRBJ1-6; tentative D gene TRBD1, with 6 bases matching. Sequencing was done on a sample of blood. The DNA reads TGTGCCAGCACTCCTTGGGGGCAGGGAGGCACCTATAATTCACCCCTCCACTTT. Protein translation: CASTPWGQGGTYNSPLHF.